This T cell receptor beta chain is from a study of vaccination and CD4 T cells after COVID-19 (dated by TCRdb to between 2021 and 2023). With respect to the entire study: Convalescent patients had a positive SARS-CoV-2 result on nasal swab PCR, and of these patients, several had mild disease and one had severe disease. Control cultures received a CEFX viral epitope pool as the positive control, an HIV-1 Nef peptide pool as the negative control, or no peptide. Post-COVID blood samples from convalescent patients were collected a median of about 110 days after diagnosis, with a range of 35 to 161 days. In 10 COVID-19 convalescent patients and 4 infection-naive healthy vaccine recipients, the spike-specific CD4+ TCR repertoire before mRNA vaccination was compared with the repertoire after mRNA vaccination. Each participant got two doses of either the Pfizer-BioNTech BNT162b2 vaccine (n=8) or the Moderna mRNA-1273 vaccine (n=2). Overlapping spike peptide pools from SARS-CoV-2 and from the common cold coronaviruses HCoV-NL63, HCoV-OC43 and HCoV-229E were used as culture stimuli. Post-vaccine blood samples were obtained a median of roughly 75 days after the second vaccine dose, with a range of about 13 to 250 days. Six males and four females were included in the convalescent cohort, with two Hispanic individuals, seven Caucasians, two Asians and one multiracial person represented.

Read against the paper, the sample's treatment or condition label means: roughly ten-day PBMC culture with coronavirus spike peptide pools or control peptides (ViraFEST assay). The ViraFEST assay, used in the study, expanded antigen-specific T cells with peptide pools and then identified the expanded clonotypes through TCR sequencing. The convalescent patients' positive SARS-CoV-2 PCR tests fell between March and December 2020, which was before the Alpha, Beta and Delta variants emerged in the United States. PBMCs were cultured at fewer than 2.5 million per well in IMDM supplemented with roughly 5.2% human AB serum and 9.5 to 10 IU/ml IL-2, with 9.5 to 10 ug/ml peptide pools added. On days 3 and 7, half of the culture medium was replaced with fresh IL-2-containing medium. After approximately 10 days of culture, CD4+ T cells were isolated by negative selection using the EasySep CD4+ T cell isolation kit. Ficoll-Paque Plus gradient centrifugation was used to isolate PBMCs from whole blood, and the isolated PBMCs were then either used fresh or cryopreserved at -140C. In general, triplicate wells were set up for every culture condition.

This clonotype was picked up a small number of times. Its antigen is not yet known. One base away there is no much larger clone; base qualities are not given. Overall study outcomes, separate from this receptor: Of the vaccine-specific clones in convalescent patients, 304 of 307, or nearly all, reacted only to SARS-CoV-2 spike and did not cross-react with common cold coronaviruses. The median number of SARS-CoV-2-reactive clonotypes rose from 21 after infection to 35 to 45 after vaccination, but the change was not significant. Among the post-vaccine SARS-CoV-2-reactive clones in convalescent patients, a median approximately 90% showed up only after vaccination, which suggests vaccine-specific priming. The study included relatively few convalescent patients and did not analyze early timepoints after natural infection.

The germline V gene yields MNHNS for CDR1 and SASEGT for CDR2. Trimming takes 2 bases from V and 2 bases from J, and the germline ends sit 10 bases apart. The CDR3 spans 15 residues, from the cysteine through the phenylalanine. Only the CDR3 DNA is retained, 45 bases long and in frame from the first base. Receptor libraries were prepared by PCR. At the Johns Hopkins FTIC core, DNA from the cultured CD4+ T cells underwent TCR sequencing with the Oncomine TCR Beta short-read assay. The QIAamp micro DNA kit was used to extract genomic DNA from the cultured CD4+ T cells. Oncomine TCR Beta libraries from cultured CD4+ T cells were pooled with unique dual indexes and sequenced on an Illumina iSeq 100. For the original study's pipeline: Non-productive sequences were filtered out, and CDR3s that did not start with C, did not end with F or W, or were shorter than 7 amino acids were discarded. Antigen-specific clonotypes were identified with the MANAFEST web application by comparing peptide-stimulated wells with reference and other culture wells. To be called positive, a clone needed an FDR below 0.05, an odds ratio above 5, and a productive frequency above 0.1% in at least two of three replicate wells. Clonotypes that were significantly expanded in both SARS-CoV-2 spike wells and at least one common cold coronavirus spike condition were defined as cross-reactive. Using R version 3.6.1, CDR3 homology was evaluated through Levenshtein distances (stringdist) along with unrooted phylogenetic trees (ape). TCRdb reanalyzed the raw reads on its own, using fastp at Q25 for trimming and MiXCR for clone calling, and kept in-frame beta chains. Rows with a matching CDR3 protein are joined into one entry that keeps the most common DNA and genes. TCRdb's processing, not the authors' own work, is the source of the V and J calls. This sample gives about 21,000 distinct CDR3 sequences in total; 60% of them show up just once. The top ten clonotypes cover 8% to 9.5% of the sample.

The TCR sequence derives from a human donor who had recovered from COVID-19. Sequencing was performed on CD4+ T cells from blood, cultured in vitro, taken after SARS-CoV-2 vaccination. The chain employs TRBV6-1 and TRBJ1-5, with no reliable assignment of the D segment. Here the CDR3 is given as CASSEIARGNQPQHF. Read as DNA, the sequence is TGTGCCAGCAGTGAAATAGCTAGGGGCAATCAGCCCCAGCATTTT.